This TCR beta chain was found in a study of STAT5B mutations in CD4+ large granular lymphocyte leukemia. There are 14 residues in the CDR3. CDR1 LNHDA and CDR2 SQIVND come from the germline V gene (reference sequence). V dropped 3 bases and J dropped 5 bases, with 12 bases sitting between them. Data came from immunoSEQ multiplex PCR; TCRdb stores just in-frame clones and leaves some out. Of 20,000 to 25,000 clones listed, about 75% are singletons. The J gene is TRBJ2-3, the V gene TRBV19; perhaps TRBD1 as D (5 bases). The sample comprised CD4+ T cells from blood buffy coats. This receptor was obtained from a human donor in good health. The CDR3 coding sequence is TGTGCCAGTAGTATCGGGTGGGGCAAAGATACGCAGTATTTT. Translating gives CASSIGWGKDTQYF.